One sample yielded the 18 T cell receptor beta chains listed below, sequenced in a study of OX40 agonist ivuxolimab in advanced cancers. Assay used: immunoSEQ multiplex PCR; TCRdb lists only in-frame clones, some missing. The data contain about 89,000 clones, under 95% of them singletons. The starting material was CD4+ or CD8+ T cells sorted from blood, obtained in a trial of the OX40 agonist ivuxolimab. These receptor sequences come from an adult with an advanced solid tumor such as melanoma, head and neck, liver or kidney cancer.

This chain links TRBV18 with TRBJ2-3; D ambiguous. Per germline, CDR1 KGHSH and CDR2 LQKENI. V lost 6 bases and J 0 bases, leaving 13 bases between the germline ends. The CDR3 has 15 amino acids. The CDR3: CASSVSLPSTDTQYF. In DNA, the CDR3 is TGTGCCAGCTCCGTCTCCCTTCCTAGCACAGATACGCAGTATTTT.

Here the CDR3 DNA reads TGCGCCAGCAGCCAAGCTAGCGGGGGGCCGGGGCGCTACAATGAGCAGTTCTTC. The encoded protein is CASSQASGGPGRYNEQFF. The chain has TRBV4-3 and TRBJ2-1, with 11 bases fitting TRBD2. The CDR3 runs to 18 residues. The V gene's germline CDR1 is LGHNA and CDR2 YSLEER. V dropped 1 base and J dropped 3; count of bases not matched to a gene: 8.

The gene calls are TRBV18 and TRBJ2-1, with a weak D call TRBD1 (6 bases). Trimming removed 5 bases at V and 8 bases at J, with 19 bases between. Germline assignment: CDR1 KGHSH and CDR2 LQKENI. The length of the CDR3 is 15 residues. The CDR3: CASSSQQGNSYEQFF. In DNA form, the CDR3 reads TGTGCCAGCTCATCGCAACAGGGTAACTCGTATGAGCAGTTCTTC.

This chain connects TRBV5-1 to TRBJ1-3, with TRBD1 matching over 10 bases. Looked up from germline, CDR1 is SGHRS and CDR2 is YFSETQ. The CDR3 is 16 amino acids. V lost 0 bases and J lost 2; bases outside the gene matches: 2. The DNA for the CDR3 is TGCGCCAGCAGCTTGGTCGGACAGGGGGCTGGAAACACCATATATTTT. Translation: CASSLVGQGAGNTIYF.

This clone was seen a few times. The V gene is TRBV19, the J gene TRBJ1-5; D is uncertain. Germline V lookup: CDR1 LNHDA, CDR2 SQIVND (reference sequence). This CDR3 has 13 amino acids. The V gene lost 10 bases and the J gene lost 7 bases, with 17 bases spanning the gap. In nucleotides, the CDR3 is TGTGCCACCTCGGGAACCTCGGGGCAGCCCCAGCATTTT. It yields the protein CATSGTSGQPQHF.

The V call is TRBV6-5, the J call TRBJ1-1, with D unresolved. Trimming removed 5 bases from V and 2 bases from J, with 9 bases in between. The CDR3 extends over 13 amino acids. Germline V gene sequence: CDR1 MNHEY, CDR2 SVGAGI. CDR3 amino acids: CASSLQSNTEAFF. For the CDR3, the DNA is TGTGCCAGCAGTCTCCAGTCAAACACTGAAGCTTTCTTT.

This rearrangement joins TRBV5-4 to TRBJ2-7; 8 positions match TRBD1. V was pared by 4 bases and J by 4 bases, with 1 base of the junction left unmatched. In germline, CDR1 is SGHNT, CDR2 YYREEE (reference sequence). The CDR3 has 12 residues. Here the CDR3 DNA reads TGTGCCAGCAGCAACAGGGGGTACGAGCAGTACTTC. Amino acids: CASSNRGYEQYF.

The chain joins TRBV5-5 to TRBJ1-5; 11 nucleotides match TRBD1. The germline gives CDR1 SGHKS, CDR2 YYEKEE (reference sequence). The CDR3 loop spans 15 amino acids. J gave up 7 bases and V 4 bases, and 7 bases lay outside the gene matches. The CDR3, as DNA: TGTGCCAGCAGCCCTGCGGGACAGGGGGTACAGCCCCAGCATTTT. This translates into CASSPAGQGVQPQHF.

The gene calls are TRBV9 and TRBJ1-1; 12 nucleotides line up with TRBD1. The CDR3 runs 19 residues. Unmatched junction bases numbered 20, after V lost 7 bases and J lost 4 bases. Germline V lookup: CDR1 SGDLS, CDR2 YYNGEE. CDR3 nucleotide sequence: TGTGCCAGCGACTCAAGGGCAACTGGGGACAGGGGGCTTAGCACTGAAGCTTTCTTT. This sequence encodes CASDSRATGDRGLSTEAFF.

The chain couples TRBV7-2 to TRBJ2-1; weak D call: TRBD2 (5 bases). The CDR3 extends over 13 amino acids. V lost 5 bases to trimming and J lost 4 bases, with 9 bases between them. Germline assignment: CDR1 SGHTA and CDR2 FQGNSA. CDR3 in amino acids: CASSPGEYNEQFF. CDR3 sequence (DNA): TGTGCCAGCAGCCCCGGGGAATACAATGAGCAGTTCTTC.

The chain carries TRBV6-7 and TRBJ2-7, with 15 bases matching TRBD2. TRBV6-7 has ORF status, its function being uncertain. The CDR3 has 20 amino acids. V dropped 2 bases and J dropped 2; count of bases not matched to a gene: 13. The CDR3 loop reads CASSYGGLAGGPRGTYEQYF. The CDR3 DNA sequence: TGTGCCAGCAGTTACGGAGGACTAGCGGGAGGGCCCAGAGGAACCTACGAGCAGTACTTC.

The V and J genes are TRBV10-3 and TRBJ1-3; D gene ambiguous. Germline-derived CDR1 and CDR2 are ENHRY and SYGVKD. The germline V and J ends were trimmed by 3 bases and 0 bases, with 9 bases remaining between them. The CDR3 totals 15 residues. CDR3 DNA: TGTGCCATCAGTGAACCCAACAGCTCTGGAAACACCATATATTTT. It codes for CAISEPNSSGNTIYF.

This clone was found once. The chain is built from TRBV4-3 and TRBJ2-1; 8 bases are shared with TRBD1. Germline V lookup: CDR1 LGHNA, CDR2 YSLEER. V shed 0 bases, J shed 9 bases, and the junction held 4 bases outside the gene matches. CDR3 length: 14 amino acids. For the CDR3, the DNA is TGCGCCAGCAGCCAAGATCAGACAGGGGTTGAGCAGTTCTTC. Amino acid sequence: CASSQDQTGVEQFF.

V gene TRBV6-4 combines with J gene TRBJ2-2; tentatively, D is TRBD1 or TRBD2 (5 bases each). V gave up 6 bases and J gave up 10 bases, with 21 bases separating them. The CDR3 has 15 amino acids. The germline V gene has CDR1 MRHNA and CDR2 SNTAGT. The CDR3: CASSLLGTDTQELFF. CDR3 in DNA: TGTGCCAGCAGCCTACTAGGGACGGACACTCAGGAGCTGTTTTTT.

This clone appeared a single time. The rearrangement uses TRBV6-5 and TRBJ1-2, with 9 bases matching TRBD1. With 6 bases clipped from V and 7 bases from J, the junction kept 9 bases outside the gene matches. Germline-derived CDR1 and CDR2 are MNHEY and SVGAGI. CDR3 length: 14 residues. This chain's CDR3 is CASSPGQGSGGYTF. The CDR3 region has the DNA TGTGCCAGCAGCCCCGGACAGGGGAGTGGTGGCTACACCTTC.

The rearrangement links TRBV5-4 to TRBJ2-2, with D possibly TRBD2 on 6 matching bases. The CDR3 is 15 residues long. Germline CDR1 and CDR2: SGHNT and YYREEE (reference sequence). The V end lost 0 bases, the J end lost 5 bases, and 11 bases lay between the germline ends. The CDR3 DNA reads TGTGCCAGCAGCTTGGGCGGGATTGGGACCGGGGAGCTGTTTTTT. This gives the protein CASSLGGIGTGELFF.

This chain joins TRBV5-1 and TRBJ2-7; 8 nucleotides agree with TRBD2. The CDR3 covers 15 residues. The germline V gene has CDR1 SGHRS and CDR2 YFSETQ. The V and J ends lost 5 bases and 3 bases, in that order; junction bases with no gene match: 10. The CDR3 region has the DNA TGCGCCAGCAGTGCTCCTACTAGCGGAATCTACGAGCAGTACTTC. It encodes CASSAPTSGIYEQYF.

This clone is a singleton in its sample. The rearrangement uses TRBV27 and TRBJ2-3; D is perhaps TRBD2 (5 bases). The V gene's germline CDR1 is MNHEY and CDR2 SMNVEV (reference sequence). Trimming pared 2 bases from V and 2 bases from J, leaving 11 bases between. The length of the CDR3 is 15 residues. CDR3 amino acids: CASSLQSGYTDTQYF. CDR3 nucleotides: TGTGCCAGCAGTTTACAGAGCGGTTACACAGATACGCAGTATTTT.